This TCR beta chain was observed in a study of cytomegalovirus exposure and HLA in healthy donors. Background on the study: Genetic ancestry analysis placed approximately 78% of the 400 or so donors that were genotyped in the Caucasian-associated cluster.

Both 60 Vbeta primers and 13 Jbeta primers went into the PCR. Generated by immunoSEQ multiplex PCR, the TCRdb table keeps only in-frame clones and is missing some. The table has 50,000 to 70,000 clones, roughly 70% seen once; the top ten hold approximately 30%. The CDR3 is made up of 13 amino acids. Germline values: CDR1 MNHNS, CDR2 SASEGT. The junction had 7 bases not matched to a gene; V was cut back by 6 bases and J by 11 bases. The sample taken for sequencing was PBMCs. V is TRBV6-1 and J is TRBJ1-6, with 7 positions matching TRBD1. This receptor was taken from a man aged 35 to 55 in good health and CMV-seropositive. CDR3 coding DNA: TGTGCCAGCAGCTTCGACAGGGTCCCACCCCTCCACTTT. Amino acids: CASSFDRVPPLHF.